The sequence of this TCR beta chain was determined in a study of patients and donors after allogeneic stem cell transplantation. Looked up from germline, CDR1 is GTSNPN and CDR2 is SVGIG (reference sequence). Trimming stripped 5 bases from V and 5 bases from J, with 24 bases between. The CDR3 consists of 16 residues. This clonotype was seen only once. TCRdb re-called the RT-PCR reads with MiXCR, one entry per CDR3 protein. The sample holds about 400,000 distinct CDR3 sequences, roughly 16% seen once. This TCR came from a human donor who was either an allogeneic HSCT recipient or a stem cell or donor lymphocyte infusion donor (not recorded which). It is not recorded whose cells these are; they may come from a transplant donor. Sequencing used blood, either unsorted or a sorted T cell fraction (not recorded which). The rearrangement links TRBV30 to TRBJ1-2, with D possibly being TRBD1 (5 bases). The chain's CDR3 is CAWSPLGGNRVYGYTF. CDR3 DNA: TGTGCCTGGTCCCCCTTGGGGGGGAATCGGGTATATGGCTACACCTTC.